This TCR beta chain derives from a study of technical replicates of blood from several donors. The germline V and J ends were trimmed by 2 bases and 1 base, with 11 bases remaining between them. The germline gives CDR1 MNHNY, CDR2 SVGAGI (reference sequence). The CDR3 is 15 residues long. TCRdb keeps only in-frame clones here, not all; method: immunoSEQ multiplex PCR. Of about 62,000 clones in the sample, roughly 91% were seen once. Sequenced sample: PBMCs. This clonotype was sampled from a human donor in good health. Some clones in this sample may be carry-over from other donors' samples. This chain joins TRBV6-6 and TRBJ1-2; no firm D call. The DNA for the CDR3 is TGTGCCAGCAGTTACGATGGCTCCCGTAACTATGGCTACACCTTC. It specifies CASSYDGSRNYGYTF.